A selection of T cell receptor beta chains follows, all from one sample in a study of T-cell reconstitution after alpha-beta-depleted transplantation in children. Using its own MiXCR run on the PCR reads, TCRdb lists one record per CDR3 protein. This table holds some 440,000 distinct CDR3 sequences, 15% to 20% found once. Material: PBMCs, mostly from graft donor cells, obtained 360 days after TCRalphabeta/CD19-depleted stem cell transplant. The receptor set was obtained from a boy younger than two who had a stem cell transplant for Wiskott-Aldrich syndrome, so the T cells may come from the graft donor. The CDR3 runs from the conserved cysteine through the conserved F or W. The D gene is left open where the match is weak. Clone size is given for some rows only: seen once, a few or many times, or a class if the clone is expanded.

clone_size | j_call | d_call | v_call | cdr3_length | cdr3_nt | cdr3_aa
- | TRBJ2-5 | - | TRBV29-1 | 13 | TGCAGCGTTGGAAGTCCAGGGCGGGAGACCCAGTACTTC | CSVGSPGRETQYF
- | TRBJ1-1 | TRBD1 | TRBV29-1 | 15 | TGCAGCGCCGGGACAGGGGGCGACATGAACACTGAAGCTTTCTTT | CSAGTGGDMNTEAFF
- | TRBJ2-6 | - | TRBV12-3/TRBV12-4 | 17 | TGTGCCAGCAGCGGAACTCTCCCCACCTCTGGGGCCAACGTCCTGACTTTC | CASSGTLPTSGANVLTF
few | TRBJ2-5 | TRBD1 | TRBV5-6 | 17 | TGTGCCAGCAGCTCGACTCACCGGGACAGGGGACAAGAGACCCAGTACTTC | CASSSTHRDRGQETQYF
few | TRBJ2-1 | - | TRBV25-1 | 12 | TGTGCCAGCAGGGAAGAGAATTATGAGCAGTTCTTC | CASREENYEQFF
few | TRBJ2-7 | TRBD1 | TRBV18 | 15 | TGTGCCAGCTCACCCGGGACAGAAGTTCGCTACGAGCAGTACTTC | CASSPGTEVRYEQYF
few | TRBJ2-1 | TRBD2 | TRBV7-6 | 16 | TGTGCCAGCAGCCCAGAAGCGGGAGGGACCCCTAATGAGCAGTTCTTC | CASSPEAGGTPNEQFF
- | TRBJ2-7 | - | TRBV7-9 | 13 | TGTGCCAGCAGCTTACGGCATGCCTACGAGCAGTACTTC | CASSLRHAYEQYF
few | TRBJ2-7 | - | TRBV21-1 | 17 | TGTGCCAGCAGCAATCCATTCCGGGACACGAGCTCCTACGAGCAGTACTTC | CASSNPFRDTSSYEQYF
- | TRBJ2-4 | - | TRBV4-1 | 12 | TGCGCCAGCAGCTACAAAGGGTTCCGTCAGTACTTC | CASSYKGFRQYF
few | TRBJ1-2 | - | TRBV13 | 11 | TGTGCCAGCGGACAGAACTATGGCTACACCTTC | CASGQNYGYTF
- | TRBJ1-5 | - | TRBV12-3/TRBV12-4 | 13 | TGTGCCAGCAGTTTCCGGGGTAGTCAGCCCCAGCATTTT | CASSFRGSQPQHF
few | TRBJ2-1 | TRBD1 | TRBV4-1 | 16 | TGCGCCAGCAGCCATCCCAGACAGGGGGCGGGTAATGAGCAGTTCTTC | CASSHPRQGAGNEQFF
- | TRBJ1-2 | - | TRBV7-9 | 15 | TGTGCCAGCAGCTTAGTGACGTCGGGGATCCATGGCTACACCTTC | CASSLVTSGIHGYTF
many | TRBJ1-3 | - | TRBV12-3/TRBV12-4 | 15 | TGTGCCAGCAGCCGCACATTGAGCTCTGGAAACACCATATATTTT | CASSRTLSSGNTIYF
few | TRBJ1-1 | - | TRBV24-1 | 14 | TGTGCCACCGGGGATGGTCGATACCTTATGGAAGCTTTCTTT | CATGDGRYLMEAFF
few | TRBJ2-7 | - | TRBV7-2 | 15 | TGTGCCAGCAGCTTACATCAAGGGGGATTCTACGAGCAGTACTTC | CASSLHQGGFYEQYF
few | TRBJ2-1 | - | TRBV4-1 | 15 | TGCGCCAGCAGCCAAGATTTCGGCAGCGTACGGGAGCAGTTCTTC | CASSQDFGSVREQFF
few | TRBJ2-7 | TRBD1 | TRBV5-1 | 15 | TGCGCCAGCAGCCCGACAGGGGGCGTTTCCTACGAGCAGTACTTC | CASSPTGGVSYEQYF
few | TRBJ2-7 | TRBD2 | TRBV9 | 16 | TGTGCCAGCAGCCCAAGTACGGGACTAGCGGGGGGCGAGCAGTACTTC | CASSPSTGLAGGEQYF
few | TRBJ2-2 | TRBD2 | TRBV4-3 | 17 | TGCGCCAGCAGCCACCGCTTTAGCGGGAGGGGCACCGGGGAGCTGTTTTTT | CASSHRFSGRGTGELFF
few | TRBJ2-2 | - | TRBV6-2/TRBV6-3 | 14 | TGTGCCAGCAGTTACTCCCTAGGGTCCGGGGAGCTGTTTTTT | CASSYSLGSGELFF
- | TRBJ2-7 | - | TRBV5-1 | 14 | TGCGCCAGCAGCTCCAACCCACAGAATTACGAGCAGTACTTC | CASSSNPQNYEQYF
few | TRBJ2-6 | - | TRBV4-1 | 16 | TGCGCCAGCAGCCAAGGAGGGACTGCTGGGGCCAACGTCCTGACTTTC | CASSQGGTAGANVLTF
few | TRBJ2-5 | TRBD2 | TRBV4-1 | 16 | TGCGCCAGCAGCCAAGATGGGACTAGCGGGGTGGAGACCCAGTACTTC | CASSQDGTSGVETQYF
- | TRBJ2-1 | - | TRBV27 | 13 | TGTGCCAGCAGTCCTCTACTTAACAATGAGCAGTTCTTC | CASSPLLNNEQFF
- | TRBJ2-2 | - | TRBV4-3 | 16 | TGCGCCAGCAGCCAAGGTGTGCCCTCGAACACCGGGGAGCTGTTTTTT | CASSQGVPSNTGELFF
- | TRBJ2-7 | - | TRBV11-3 | 13 | TGTGCCAGCAGCTTAGAGGGGATTTACGAGCAGTACTTC | CASSLEGIYEQYF
- | TRBJ2-5 | TRBD1 | TRBV15 | 15 | TGTGCCACCAGCGCTTCGGGACAGGGGGGCGAGACCCAGTACTTC | CATSASGQGGETQYF
- | TRBJ2-7 | - | TRBV27 | 16 | TGTGCCAGCAGTTTAAATCCGGGGACAAGCCCCTACGAGCAGTACTTC | CASSLNPGTSPYEQYF
- | TRBJ2-1 | - | TRBV5-6 | 17 | TGTGCCAGCAGTACGACTAGTTTCCAAATGCGGTACAATGAGCAGTTCTTC | CASSTTSFQMRYNEQFF
many | TRBJ2-7 | TRBD2 | TRBV7-8 | 17 | TGTGCCAGCAGCGGGACGATAGGGACTAGCGGGGGGAGAGAGCAGTACTTC | CASSGTIGTSGGREQYF
few | TRBJ1-4 | - | TRBV4-2 | 17 | TGTGCCAGCAGCCAAGATAGCGGAGCGGGACTATGGGAAAAACTGTTTTTT | CASSQDSGAGLWEKLFF
few | TRBJ1-5 | - | TRBV4-3 | 14 | TGCGCCAGCAGCCAAGATCGACGGAATCAGCCCCAGCATTTT | CASSQDRRNQPQHF
- | TRBJ2-1 | TRBD2 | TRBV6-1 | 14 | TGTGCCACCAACGGGGCGGGAGTATTCCATGAGCAGTTCTTC | CATNGAGVFHEQFF
few | TRBJ2-1 | TRBD2 | TRBV12-3/TRBV12-4 | 15 | TGTGCCAGCAGCTCCACTAGCGGGAGAAACAATGAGCAGTTCTTC | CASSSTSGRNNEQFF
- | TRBJ2-3 | TRBD1 | TRBV5-1 | 14 | TGCGCCAGCCAGGACAGGGTCATCACAGATACGCAGTATTTT | CASQDRVITDTQYF
- | TRBJ2-7 | - | TRBV6-5 | 15 | TGTGCCAGCAGTTTAGGACCCCTAAAGGCCTACGAGCAGTACTTC | CASSLGPLKAYEQYF
few | TRBJ2-7 | - | TRBV30 | 14 | TGTGCCTGGAGTGCTTACAGCCGCTCCTACGAGCAGTACTTC | CAWSAYSRSYEQYF
- | TRBJ1-2 | - | TRBV6-5 | 13 | TGTGCCAGCGGGGGAGGGTTGGCTAGCGGCTACACCTTC | CASGGGLASGYTF
- | TRBJ2-7 | TRBD2 | TRBV7-2 | 19 | TGTGCCAGCAGCTTAGCCCCTCGACTAGCGGGAGGGAGCTCCTACGAGCAGTACTTC | CASSLAPRLAGGSSYEQYF
few | TRBJ2-1 | - | TRBV6-1 | 16 | TGTGCCAGCAGTCCCACCGGGACTTGGGGCTACAATGAGCAGTTCTTC | CASSPTGTWGYNEQFF
many | TRBJ2-2 | - | TRBV24-1 | 15 | TGTGCCACCAGTGATTTGGGAAACAGGCCCTGGGAGCTGTTTTTT | CATSDLGNRPWELFF
many | TRBJ2-2 | TRBD1 | TRBV12-3/TRBV12-4 | 15 | TGTGCCAGCAGTAACGGGACAGGGAACACCGGGGAGCTGTTTTTT | CASSNGTGNTGELFF
few | TRBJ1-2 | - | TRBV5-1 | 18 | TGCGCCAGCAGCTCCGGGACCTGGAGACCGAGGCTACACTATGGCTACACCTTC | CASSSGTWRPRLHYGYTF
- | TRBJ2-3 | - | TRBV15 | 16 | TGTGCCACCAGCAGATACTACCGGGAGCATCCAGATACGCAGTATTTT | CATSRYYREHPDTQYF